This TCR beta chain derives from a study of blood T cell repertoires in COVID-19 (dated by TCRdb to about 2020). For the wider study: Collaborator samples came from the United States, Italy and Spain and covered acute and convalescent phases of COVID-19. Samples were obtained from the ongoing ImmuneRACE study (first 160 participants) and from over 1,000 subjects provided by 6 global collaborators. HLA class I and class II types, where available, came from metadata supplied by the sample provider rather than from assay-based typing. A freely available public database, intended as a resource for researchers studying the immune response to SARS-CoV-2, is where the repertoires were released. Deeply sampled blood TCRbeta repertoires from subjects exposed to, actively infected with, or recovered from COVID-19 were included in the dataset. The prospective study material was composed of cDNA or gDNA derived from T cells, B-cell-depleted T cells, or PBMCs. Nearly every sample came with metadata listing a de-identified subject ID, COVID-19 status, age in years and sex.

Taken from cysteine to phenylalanine, the CDR3 has 15 residues. This entry keeps only the CDR3 DNA: 45 bases, framed from base 1. Here V drops 6 bases and J drops 3 bases, and the junction holds 6 bases not matched to any gene. Sequences SNHLY (CDR1) and FYNNEI (CDR2) are obtained from the germline V gene. The immunoSEQ Assay, a bias-controlled multiplex PCR, was used to amplify TCRbeta CDR3 regions from genomic DNA. From the authors' description of their analysis: The number of nucleated cells in each sample was estimated from the amplification of reference gene primers within the assay. Sequence reads were collapsed and filtered to measure the absolute abundance of every unique TCRbeta CDR3 rearrangement. For each sample, productive Simpson clonality was calculated by taking the square root of Simpson's diversity index across productive rearrangements. TCRdb retrieved this table from immuneACCESS and kept in-frame rearrangements only. Not all clones are present; in checked studies, unresolved V genes account for under half, and no reason is known for the remainder. V and J calls and clone size follow that table, whereas D and trimming were derived from the DNA. For this sample the table gives about 220,000 clones, of which about nine tenths were detected only once. The biggest ten clones account for around 0.7% of the sample.

The collaborating institutions used their own protocols to collect whole blood in K2EDTA tubes. For TCRbeta analysis, collaborators shipped samples in one of three forms: frozen whole blood, isolated PBMCs, or DNA extracted from either of those sample types. Points on this clone: No cognate antigen has been identified for it. Base qualities are not at hand, and no much larger clone is one base apart.

Study-wide findings and limitations: The quantity of clinical and demographic metadata differed by source and by participant and was supplied without curation.

Sample: peripheral blood. The chain is assembled from TRBV2 and TRBJ1-5, with 9 bases matching TRBD1. This TCR was sampled from a man aged 40-49 years with acute or convalescent COVID-19. The sequenced DNA: TGTGCCAGCAGCGCCGAACAGGGGGCCAATCAGCCCCAGCATTTT. This codes for CASSAEQGANQPQHF.